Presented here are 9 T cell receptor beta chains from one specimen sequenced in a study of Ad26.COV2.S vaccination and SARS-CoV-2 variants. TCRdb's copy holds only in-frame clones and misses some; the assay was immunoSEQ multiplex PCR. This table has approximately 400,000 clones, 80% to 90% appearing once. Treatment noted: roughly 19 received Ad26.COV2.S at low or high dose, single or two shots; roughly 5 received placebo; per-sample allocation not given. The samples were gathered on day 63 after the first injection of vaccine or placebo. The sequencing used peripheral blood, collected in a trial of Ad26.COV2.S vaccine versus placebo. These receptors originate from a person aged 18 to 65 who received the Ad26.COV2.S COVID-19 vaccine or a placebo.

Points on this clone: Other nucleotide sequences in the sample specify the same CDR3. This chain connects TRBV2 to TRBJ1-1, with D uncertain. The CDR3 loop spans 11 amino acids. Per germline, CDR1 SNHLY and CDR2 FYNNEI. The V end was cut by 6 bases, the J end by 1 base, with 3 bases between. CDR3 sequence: CASSQNTEAFF. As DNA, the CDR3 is TGTGCCAGCAGCCAGAACACTGAAGCTTTCTTT.

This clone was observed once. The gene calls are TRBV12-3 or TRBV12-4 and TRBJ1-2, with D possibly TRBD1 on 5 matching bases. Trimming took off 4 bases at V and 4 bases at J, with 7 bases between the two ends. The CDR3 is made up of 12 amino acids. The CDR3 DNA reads TGTGCCAGCAGTTGGGGCCTCTATGGCTACACCTTC. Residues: CASSWGLYGYTF.

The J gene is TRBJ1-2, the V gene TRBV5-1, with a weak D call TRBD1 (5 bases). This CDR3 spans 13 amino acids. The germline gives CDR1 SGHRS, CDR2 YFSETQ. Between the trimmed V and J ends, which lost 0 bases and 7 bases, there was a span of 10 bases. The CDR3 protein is CASSLDGAGGYTF. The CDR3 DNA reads TGCGCCAGCAGCTTGGACGGGGCCGGTGGCTACACCTTC.

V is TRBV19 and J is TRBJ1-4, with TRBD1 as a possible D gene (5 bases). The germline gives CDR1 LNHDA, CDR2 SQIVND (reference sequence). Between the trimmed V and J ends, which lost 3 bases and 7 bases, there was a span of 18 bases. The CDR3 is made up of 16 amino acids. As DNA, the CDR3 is TGTGCCAGTAGTATTATGTTGGAGACAGAGGGTGAAAAACTGTTTTTT. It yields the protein CASSIMLETEGEKLFF.

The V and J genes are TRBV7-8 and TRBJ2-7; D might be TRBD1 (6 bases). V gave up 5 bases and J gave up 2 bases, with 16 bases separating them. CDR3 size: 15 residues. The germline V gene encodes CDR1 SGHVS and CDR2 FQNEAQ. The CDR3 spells CASSVTEGGTYEQYF. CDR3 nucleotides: TGTGCCAGCAGCGTCACGGAAGGGGGAACCTACGAGCAGTACTTC.

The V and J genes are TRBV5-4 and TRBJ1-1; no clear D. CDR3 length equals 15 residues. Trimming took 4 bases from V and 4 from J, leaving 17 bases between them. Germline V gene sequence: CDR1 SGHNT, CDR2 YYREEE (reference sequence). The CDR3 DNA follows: TGTGCCAGCAGCCGCCGGAGGGCGCGGGGCACTGAAGCTTTCTTT. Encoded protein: CASSRRRARGTEAFF. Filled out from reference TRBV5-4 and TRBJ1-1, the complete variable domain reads ETGVTQSPTHLIKTRGQQVTLRCSSQSGHNTVSWYQQALGQGPQFIFQYYREEENGRGNFPPRFSGLQFPNYSSELNVNALELDDSALYLCASSRRRARGTEAFFGQGTRLTVV.

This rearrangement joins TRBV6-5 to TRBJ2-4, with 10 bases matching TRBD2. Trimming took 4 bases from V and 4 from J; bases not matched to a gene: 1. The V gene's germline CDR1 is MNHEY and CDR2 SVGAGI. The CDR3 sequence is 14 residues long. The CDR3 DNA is TGTGCCAGCAGTTCGGGACTAGCGAAAAACATTCAGTACTTC. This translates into CASSSGLAKNIQYF.

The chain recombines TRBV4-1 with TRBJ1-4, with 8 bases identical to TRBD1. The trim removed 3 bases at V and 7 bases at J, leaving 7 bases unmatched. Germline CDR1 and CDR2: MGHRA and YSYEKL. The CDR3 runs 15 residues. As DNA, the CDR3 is TGCGCCAGCAGCCACTCCCGACAGGGGATTGAAAAACTGTTTTTT. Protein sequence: CASSHSRQGIEKLFF.

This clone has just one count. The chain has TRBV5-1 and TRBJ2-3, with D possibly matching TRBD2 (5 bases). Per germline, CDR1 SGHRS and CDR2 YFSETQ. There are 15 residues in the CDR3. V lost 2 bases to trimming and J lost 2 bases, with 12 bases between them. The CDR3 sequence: CASSLRRPDTDTQYF. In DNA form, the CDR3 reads TGCGCCAGCAGCTTACGGAGGCCCGACACAGATACGCAGTATTTT.